This section outlines one TCR beta chain sequence together with its context. Trimming cost V 7 bases and J 5 bases; bases outside gene matches: 13. This CDR3 region has 17 residues. Germline-derived CDR1 and CDR2 are SGHTA and FQGNSA. The data stem from a study of shared T cell receptors in the human thymus. Here immunoSEQ multiplex PCR was the method, and the copy in TCRdb shows in-frame clones only, minus some. Of approximately 660,000 clones in the sample, roughly 90% were seen once. The same sample was also used in a study of human thymus T cells. Turning to that study: Donors consisted of healthy Finnish infants (having corrective surgery for congenital heart defects). During corrective heart surgery, resections were taken, and the thymus tissue came from them. Thymic and blood repertoires showed apparently biased V and J gene usage. Reports from related research described highly overlapping thymic repertoires among unrelated individuals.

The chain links TRBV7-2 to TRBJ2-5; 13 bases fit TRBD2. The sequenced material came from thymocytes. This TCR came from a boy younger than two with a congenital heart defect. CDR3 bases: TGTGCCAGCAAAACCGGGACTAGCGGGACCTCGCGGGAGACCCAGTACTTC. The encoded protein is CASKTGTSGTSRETQYF.